The T cell receptor (beta chain) described here comes from a study of T-cell reconstitution after alpha-beta-depleted transplantation in children (dated by TCRdb to 2015 to 2016). Looking at the study overall: Using TCR repertoire profiling, the study quantitatively followed how T-cell immune reconstitution unfolded in children after TCRalphabeta/CD19-depleted allogeneic hematopoietic cell transplantation.

The treatment or condition label, as the study defines it: allogeneic hematopoietic cell transplantation with graft depleted of TCRalphabeta T cells and CD19 B cells. The children who served as transplant recipients had been given grafts of TCRalphabeta/CD19-depleted allogeneic hematopoietic cells. There are a few counts of this clonotype. The antigen it recognizes is unknown. No much larger clone exists at a distance of one base, and base qualities are not known. Here is what the overall study found, with its caveats: The frequencies of hyperexpanded clones fell over the following months, and after one year, T-cell counts and TCRbeta diversity were mostly attributed to newly produced T cells. In some patients, the high TCRbeta diversity seen at day 60 was put down to recipient T cells and intrathymic progenitors that had survived conditioning. The apparently early alphabetaT-cell count recovery about two months after transplant was reportedly dependent on only several hundred rapidly expanded clones derived from non-depleted graft cells.

The library was prepared using PCR. Sequencing was performed on an Illumina HiSeq 2500. To normalize quantification of the TCRbeta repertoire, the TCR libraries were built with molecular barcoding that relied on unique molecular identifiers. Using fastp trimming at Q25 and MiXCR clonotype assembly, TCRdb reanalyzed the public sequencing data and kept in-frame beta chains. Each entry is one CDR3 protein sequence, shown with its most common DNA and genes. Counted in this sample were about 580,000 distinct CDR3 sequences; 25% to 30% of them appeared once. The ten largest clones represent less than 40% of the sample. The material sequenced was PBMCs, taken before TCRalphabeta/CD19-depleted stem cell transplant. This clonotype was obtained from a boy younger than two with Wiskott-Aldrich syndrome, due to receive a stem cell transplant.

The nucleotides read TGTGCCAGCAGCACCGGGACAGAGATCTCTGGGGCCAACGTCCTGACTTTC. Its amino acids are CASSTGTEISGANVLTF. In this chain, TRBV25-1 is recombined with TRBJ2-6; 7 junctional bases match TRBD1. CDR1 and CDR2 (MGHDK, SYGVNS) derive from the germline V gene. At the junction V is shortened by 6 bases and J by 0 bases; bases outside the gene matches: 8. The CDR3 measures 17 amino acids from cysteine to phenylalanine. Solely the CDR3 DNA is kept, with 51 bases framed from the first base.